The 18 T cell receptor beta chains listed next were all sequenced from one sample in a study of cytomegalovirus exposure and HLA in healthy donors. PCR amplification relied on 60 Vbeta primers (plus 13 Jbeta primers). This table comes from immunoSEQ multiplex PCR, and its TCRdb copy is limited to in-frame clones, with some not included. The repertoire table contains 20,000 to 25,000 clones. The source material was PBMCs. The receptors come from a male donor in good health and CMV-seropositive.

CDR3 coding DNA: TGTGCCAGCAGCCCCGGGACTAGCGGCCAAGAGACCCAGTACTTC. Translating gives CASSPGTSGQETQYF. This rearrangement joins TRBV6-4 to TRBJ2-5, with 11 bases lining up with TRBD2. The CDR3 has 15 residues. V gave up 6 bases and J gave up 1 base; unmatched junction bases: 4. Germline V gene lookup returns CDR1 MRHNA and CDR2 SNTAGT.

This chain joins TRBV5-6 and TRBJ1-1; maybe TRBD1 (5 bases). Trimming took 2 bases from V and 5 from J, leaving 13 bases between them. The CDR3 contains 14 residues. Germline CDR1 is SGHDT and CDR2 is YYEEEE. The DNA of the CDR3 is TGTGCCAGCAGCTTCAGGGAAAGAGGAACTGAAGCTTTCTTT. It is translated as CASSFRERGTEAFF.

V gene TRBV5-1 combines with J gene TRBJ2-7, with 8 bases fitting TRBD2. The CDR3 sequence is 19 residues long. Germline CDR1 and CDR2: SGHRS and YFSETQ. V lost 4 bases to trimming and J lost 2 bases; unmatched junction nucleotides: 20. The CDR3 DNA reads as TGCGCCAGCAGCCGATTTAGCGGGGATACCTACTCGAGCGCCTACGAGCAGTACTTC. It translates to CASSRFSGDTYSSAYEQYF.

The chain has TRBV19 and TRBJ1-5; no firm D call. V lost 3 bases, J lost 6 bases, and 6 bases lay in between. Germline V gene data show CDR1 as LNHDA and CDR2 as SQIVND (reference sequence). This CDR3 contains 12 residues. CDR3 DNA: TGTGCCAGTAGTATTTGGAGTCAGCCCCAGCATTTT. It is translated as CASSIWSQPQHF.

For the CDR3, the DNA is TGTGCCAGCACCGGACAGAATTATTACGAGCAGTACTTC. Amino acid sequence: CASTGQNYYEQYF. The chain has TRBV2 and TRBJ2-7; maybe TRBD1 (6 bases). Germline CDR1 is SNHLY and CDR2 is FYNNEI. The CDR3 has 13 amino acids. V dropped 7 bases and J dropped 4 bases, with 14 bases sitting between them.

The rearrangement uses TRBV4-2 and TRBJ1-4; D is ambiguous. Trimming removed 0 bases from V and 4 bases from J, with 9 bases in between. Germline V gene lookup returns CDR1 LGHNA and CDR2 YNFKEQ. This CDR3 contains 15 residues. This CDR3 is CASSQDHQDNEKLFF. The CDR3 nucleotides read TGTGCCAGCAGCCAAGATCACCAGGATAATGAAAAACTGTTTTTT.

The chain joins TRBV25-1 to TRBJ1-1; D is perhaps TRBD1 (5 bases). From germline, CDR1 is MGHDK and CDR2 SYGVNS. The CDR3 spans 13 residues. V gave up 7 bases and J gave up 5 bases, with 14 bases separating them. CDR3 nucleotide sequence: TGTGCCAGCACCTCCTGGGGGGGGACTGAAGCTTTCTTT. Translating gives CASTSWGGTEAFF. The whole variable domain, filled in from reference TRBV25-1 and TRBJ1-1, reads EADIYQTPRYLVIGTGKKITLECSQTMGHDKMYWYQQDPGMELHLIHYSYGVNSTEKGDLSSESTVSRIRTEHFPLTLESARPSHTSQYLCASTSWGGTEAFFGQGTRLTVV.

V gene TRBV29-1 combines with J gene TRBJ2-7, with D perhaps matching TRBD1 (6 bases). The CDR3 length is 13 residues. V was trimmed by 4 bases and J by 6 bases, leaving 16 bases between them. Per the germline V gene, CDR1 is SQVTM and CDR2 is ANQGSEA. CDR3 in DNA: TGCAGCGTTGTTCGACAGGAAATTGGCGAGCAGTACTTC. It translates to CSVVRQEIGEQYF.

DNA of the CDR3: TGCAGCGTTGAAACCAAACTGGGAGGGAGAGAAGGCTACACCTTC. This codes for CSVETKLGGREGYTF. The V call is TRBV29-1, the J call TRBJ1-2, with D uncertain. Trimming shortened V by 2 bases and J by 8 bases, and 21 bases separated the two germline ends. The CDR3 extends over 15 amino acids. Germline CDR1 SQVTM, CDR2 ANQGSEA.

The rearrangement joins TRBV6-4 to TRBJ2-1; 7 bases map to TRBD2. The germline V gene encodes CDR1 MRHNA and CDR2 SNTAGT. The junction had 10 bases not matched to a gene; V was cut back by 5 bases and J by 0 bases. This CDR3 spans 17 amino acids. The CDR3 spells CASSTEHGGSSYNEQFF. As DNA, the CDR3 is TGTGCCAGCAGTACTGAACACGGGGGGAGCTCCTACAATGAGCAGTTCTTC.

As to this clone: Distinct nucleotide sequences in the sample also encode this CDR3. This chain connects TRBV15 to TRBJ2-2, with 10 bases matching TRBD1. The J segment lost 7 bases and the V segment lost 3 bases, leaving 11 bases of the junction unmatched. This CDR3 contains 17 residues. In germline, CDR1 is LNHNV, CDR2 YYDKDF (reference sequence). The CDR3 bases are TGTGCCACCAGCAGCGAGGGACAGGGGATGAGAAGCGGGGAGCTGTTTTTT. It is translated as CATSSEGQGMRSGELFF. Using reference TRBV15 and TRBJ2-2 for the parts outside the CDR3, the full variable domain is DAMVIQNPRYQVTQFGKPVTLSCSQTLNHNVMYWYQQKSSQAPKLLFHYYDKDFNNEADTPDNFQSRRPNTSFCFLDIRSPGLGDTAMYLCATSSEGQGMRSGELFFGEGSRLTVL.

The chain carries TRBV6-5 and TRBJ2-5; 13 nucleotides line up with TRBD2. The J call is doubtful: the DNA matches TRBJ2-7 better. The CDR3 contains 15 residues. CDR1 is MNHEY, CDR2 SVGAGI, per germline. The CDR3 bases are TGTGCCAGCAGCATACTAGCGGGAGGGTCGACCGAGCAGTACTTC. It encodes CASSILAGGSTEQYF.

The CDR3 loop is CASSLDAGRGGYTF. The CDR3 DNA follows: TGTGCCAGCAGCTTAGATGCAGGGAGGGGTGGCTACACCTTC. This chain joins TRBV7-3 and TRBJ1-2; TRBD1 is a possible D gene (5 bases). This CDR3 has 14 amino acids. The V gene's germline CDR1 is SGHTA and CDR2 FQGTGA. Trimming cost V 2 bases and J 7 bases, with 14 bases left between them.

V gene TRBV6-7 combines with J gene TRBJ1-1; no reliable D call. TRBV6-7 is given ORF status, its function remaining uncertain. V was cut by 6 bases and J by 3 bases, with 20 bases left in between. The CDR3 totals 16 residues. The CDR3 nucleotides read TGTGCCAGCAGCACACGGGTAGGAGGGTACGACACTGAAGCTTTCTTT. Translating it yields CASSTRVGGYDTEAFF.

This rearrangement joins TRBV6-5 to TRBJ1-2, with 9 positions matching TRBD1. The germline V gene has CDR1 MNHEY and CDR2 SVGAGI. J lost 4 bases, V lost 6 bases, and 6 bases had no gene match. The CDR3 length is 14 residues. CDR3 nucleotide sequence: TGTGCCAGCAGAATCGGACAGGGGCTCTATGGCTACACCTTC. As protein: CASRIGQGLYGYTF.

This rearrangement joins TRBV29-1 to TRBJ1-2, with D uncertain. The CDR3 is 17 residues long. Germline CDR1 is SQVTM and CDR2 is ANQGSEA. Trimming left V 2 bases short and J 6 bases short, with 25 bases between. The CDR3 DNA is TGCAGCGTTGAACCGATCTTGAACGGCGGGAAGGTGCATGGCTACACCTTC. Protein product: CSVEPILNGGKVHGYTF.

The chain carries TRBV29-1 and TRBJ2-7; tentative D call: TRBD1 (6 bases). The CDR3 extends over 11 amino acids. Germline V gene sequence: CDR1 SQVTM, CDR2 ANQGSEA. Trimming shortened V by 7 bases and J by 1 base, and 8 bases separated the two germline ends. The CDR3 DNA follows: TGCAGCGCCGGGACATCCTACGAGCAGTACTTC. It is translated as CSAGTSYEQYF.

V gene TRBV18 combines with J gene TRBJ1-5; D uncertain. CDR1 KGHSH and CDR2 LQKENI come from the germline V gene. The CDR3 has 14 amino acids. The ends were cut back, 3 bases at V and 7 bases at J, with 13 bases in the middle. The CDR3 DNA is TGTGCCAGCTCACCTCCGGGAGGCATCCAGCCCCAGCATTTT. It encodes CASSPPGGIQPQHF. Based on the CDR3 plus reference TRBV18 and TRBJ1-5, the full variable domain is NAGVMQNPRHLVRRRGQEARLRCSPMKGHSHVYWYRQLPEEGLKFMVYLQKENIIDESGMPKERFSAEFPKEGPSILRIQQVVRGDSAAYFCASSPPGGIQPQHFGDGTRLSIL.